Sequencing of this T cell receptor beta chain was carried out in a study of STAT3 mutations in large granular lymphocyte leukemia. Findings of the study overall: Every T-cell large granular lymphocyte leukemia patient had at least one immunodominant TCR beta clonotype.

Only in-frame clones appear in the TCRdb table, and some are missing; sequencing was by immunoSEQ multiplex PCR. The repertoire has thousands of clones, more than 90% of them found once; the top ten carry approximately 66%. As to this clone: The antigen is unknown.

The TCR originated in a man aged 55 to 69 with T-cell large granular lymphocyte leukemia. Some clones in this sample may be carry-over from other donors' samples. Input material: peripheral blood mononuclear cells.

The DNA of the CDR3 is TGTGCCAGCAGTACTCAGCCGGTCACTGAAGCTTTCTTT. Protein product: CASSTQPVTEAFF. The chain joins TRBV7-2 to TRBJ1-1, with unresolved D. V lost 6 bases, J lost 4 bases, and 12 bases lay in between. This CDR3 has 13 residues. CDR1 is SGHTA, CDR2 FQGNSA, per germline. Supplemented by reference TRBV7-2 and TRBJ1-1, the full variable domain reads GAGVSQSPSNKVTEKGKDVELRCDPISGHTALYWYRQSLGQGLEFLIYFQGNSAPDKSGLPSDRFSAERTGGSVSTLTIQRTQQEDSAVYLCASSTQPVTEAFFGQGTRLTVV.